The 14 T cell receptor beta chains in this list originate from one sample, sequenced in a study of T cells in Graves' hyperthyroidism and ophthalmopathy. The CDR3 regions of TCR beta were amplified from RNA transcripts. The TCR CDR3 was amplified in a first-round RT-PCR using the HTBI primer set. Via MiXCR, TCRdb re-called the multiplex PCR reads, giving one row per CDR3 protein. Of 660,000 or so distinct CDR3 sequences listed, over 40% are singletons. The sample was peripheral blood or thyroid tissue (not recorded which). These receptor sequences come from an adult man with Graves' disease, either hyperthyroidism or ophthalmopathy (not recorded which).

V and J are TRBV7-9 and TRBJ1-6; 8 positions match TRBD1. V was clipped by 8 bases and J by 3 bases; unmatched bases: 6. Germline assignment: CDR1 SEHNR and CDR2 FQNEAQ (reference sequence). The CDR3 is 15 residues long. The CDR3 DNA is TGTGCCAGCCTAGGACAGGGTGGCTATAATTCACCCCTCCACTTT. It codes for CASLGQGGYNSPLHF.

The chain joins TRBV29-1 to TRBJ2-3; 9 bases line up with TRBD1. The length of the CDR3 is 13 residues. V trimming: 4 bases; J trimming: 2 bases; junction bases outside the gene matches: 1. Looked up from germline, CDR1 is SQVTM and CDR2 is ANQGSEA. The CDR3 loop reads CSVGTGVTDTQYF. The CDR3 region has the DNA TGCAGCGTTGGGACAGGGGTCACAGATACGCAGTATTTT.

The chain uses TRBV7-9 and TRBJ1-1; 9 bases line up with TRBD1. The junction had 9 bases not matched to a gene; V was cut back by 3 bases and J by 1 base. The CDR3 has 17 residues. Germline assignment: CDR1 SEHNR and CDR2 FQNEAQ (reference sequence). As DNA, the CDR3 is TGTGCCAGCAGCTTCCACGGACAGGGGATAAGGAACACTGAAGCTTTCTTT. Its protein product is CASSFHGQGIRNTEAFF.

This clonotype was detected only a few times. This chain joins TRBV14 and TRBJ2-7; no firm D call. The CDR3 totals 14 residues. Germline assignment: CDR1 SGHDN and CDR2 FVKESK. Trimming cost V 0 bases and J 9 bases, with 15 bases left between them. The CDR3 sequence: CASSQDGLTFSQYF. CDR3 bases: TGTGCCAGCAGCCAAGATGGTCTAACCTTCTCGCAGTACTTC. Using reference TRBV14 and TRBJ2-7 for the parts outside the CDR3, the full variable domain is EAGVTQFPSHSVIEKGQTVTLRCDPISGHDNLYWYRRVMGKEIKFLLHFVKESKQDESGMPNNRFLAERTGGTYSTLKVQPAELEDSGVYFCASSQDGLTFSQYFGPGTRLTVT.

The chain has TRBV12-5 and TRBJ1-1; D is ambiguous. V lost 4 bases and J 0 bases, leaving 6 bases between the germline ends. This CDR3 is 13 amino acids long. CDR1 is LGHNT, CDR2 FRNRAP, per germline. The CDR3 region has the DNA TGTGCTAGTGGTTCCGGGATGAACACTGAAGCTTTCTTT. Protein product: CASGSGMNTEAFF.

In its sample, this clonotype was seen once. The CDR3 region has the DNA TGTGCCACCAGCAGTGAGATGGCGGGGGCGGTGAACACTGAAGCTTTCTTT. Its protein is CATSSEMAGAVNTEAFF. V and J are TRBV15 and TRBJ1-1, with D maybe TRBD1 (6 bases). The CDR3 consists of 17 residues. Germline V gene lookup returns CDR1 LNHNV and CDR2 YYDKDF (reference sequence). Trimming shortened V by 3 bases and J by 0 bases, and 17 bases separated the two germline ends.

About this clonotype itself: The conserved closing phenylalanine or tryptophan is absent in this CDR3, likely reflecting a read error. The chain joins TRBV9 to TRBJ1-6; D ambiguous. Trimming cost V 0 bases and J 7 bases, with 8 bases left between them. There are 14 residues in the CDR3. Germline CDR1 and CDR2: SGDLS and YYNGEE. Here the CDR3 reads CASSVGQENSPLHL. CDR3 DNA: TGTGCCAGCAGCGTAGGTCAGGAGAATTCACCCCTCCACCTT.

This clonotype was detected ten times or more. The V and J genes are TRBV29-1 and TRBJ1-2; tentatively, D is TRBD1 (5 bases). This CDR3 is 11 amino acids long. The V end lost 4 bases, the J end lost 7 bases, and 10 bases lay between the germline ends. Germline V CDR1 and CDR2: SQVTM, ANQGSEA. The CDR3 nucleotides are TGCAGCGTTGGAGCAGGGTTTGGCTACACCTTC. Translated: CSVGAGFGYTF. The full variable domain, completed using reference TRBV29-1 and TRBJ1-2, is SAVISQKPSRDICQRGTSLTIQCQVDSQVTMMFWYRQQPGQSLTLIATANQGSEATYESGFVIDKFPISRPNLTFSTLTVSNMSPEDSSIYLCSVGAGFGYTFGSGTRLTVV.

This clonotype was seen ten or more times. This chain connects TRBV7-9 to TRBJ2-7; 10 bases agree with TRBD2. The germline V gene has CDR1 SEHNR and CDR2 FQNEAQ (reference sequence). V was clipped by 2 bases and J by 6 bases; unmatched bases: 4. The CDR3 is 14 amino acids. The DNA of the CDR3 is TGTGCCAGCAGCTTACTAGCGGGAGCGGGCGAGCAGTACTTC. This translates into CASSLLAGAGEQYF.

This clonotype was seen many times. CDR3 in amino acids: CASSEARGAYGYTF. The CDR3 nucleotides read TGTGCCAGCAGTGAAGCGCGGGGGGCCTATGGCTACACCTTC. The chain is built from TRBV2 and TRBJ1-2, with D tentatively TRBD1 (6 bases). CDR3 length: 14 residues. With 0 bases removed from V and 4 bases from J, the gap between germline ends came to 9 bases. Germline CDR1 SNHLY, CDR2 FYNNEI.

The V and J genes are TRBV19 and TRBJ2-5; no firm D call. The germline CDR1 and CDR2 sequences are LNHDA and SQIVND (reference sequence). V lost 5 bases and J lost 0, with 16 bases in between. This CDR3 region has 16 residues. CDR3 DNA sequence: TGTGCCAGTAGTCTACCTCACTCTTGGGACCAAGAGACCCAGTACTTC. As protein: CASSLPHSWDQETQYF.

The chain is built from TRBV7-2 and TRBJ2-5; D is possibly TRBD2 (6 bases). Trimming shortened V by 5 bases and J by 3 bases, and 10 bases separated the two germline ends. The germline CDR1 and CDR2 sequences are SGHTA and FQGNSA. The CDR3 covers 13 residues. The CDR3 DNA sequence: TGTGCCAGCAGCCTGAGGACTAAAGAGACCCAGTACTTC. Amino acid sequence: CASSLRTKETQYF.

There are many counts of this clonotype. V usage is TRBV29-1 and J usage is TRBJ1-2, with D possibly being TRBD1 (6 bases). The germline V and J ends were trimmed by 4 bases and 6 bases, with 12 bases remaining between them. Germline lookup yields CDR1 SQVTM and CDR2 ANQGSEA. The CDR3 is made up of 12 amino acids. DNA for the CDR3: TGCAGCGTTGGACAGGCGTTGGATGGCTACACCTTC. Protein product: CSVGQALDGYTF.

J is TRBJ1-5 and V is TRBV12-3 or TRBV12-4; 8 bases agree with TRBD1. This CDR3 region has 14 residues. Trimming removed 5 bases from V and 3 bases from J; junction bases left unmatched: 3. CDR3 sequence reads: CASSTGGINQPQHF. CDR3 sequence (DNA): TGTGCCAGCAGTACAGGGGGGATCAATCAGCCCCAGCATTTT.